A single sample gave rise to the 3 T cell receptor beta chains below, sequenced in a study of long-term antiretroviral therapy in people with HIV. Survey level was the resolution at which the v3.0 immunoSEQ assay ran. Sequenced by immunoSEQ multiplex PCR; TCRdb stores in-frame clones only, minus some. Among over 15,000 clones listed, around 74% were seen once. The sample consisted of unsorted PBMCs, taken less than 2.2 years before starting antiretroviral therapy. The source is a man younger than 40 with HIV.

V is TRBV9 and J is TRBJ1-5; D is unclear. From germline, CDR1 is SGDLS and CDR2 YYNGEE. Between the trimmed V and J ends, which lost 4 bases and 2 bases, there was a span of 13 bases. The CDR3 runs 15 residues. The CDR3 is CASSPGAQGNQPQHF. CDR3 coding DNA: TGTGCCAGCAGCCCCGGAGCCCAGGGCAATCAGCCCCAGCATTTT.

V gene TRBV27 combines with J gene TRBJ1-1; maybe TRBD1 (5 bases). Trimming shortened V by 1 base and J by 0 bases, and 9 bases separated the two germline ends. The CDR3 consists of 15 residues. The germline V gene encodes CDR1 MNHEY and CDR2 SMNVEV (reference sequence). This CDR3 reads CASSLYDSMNTEAFF. The DNA for the CDR3 is TGTGCCAGCAGTTTATACGACAGCATGAACACTGAAGCTTTCTTT.

This clone was counted a single time. The rearrangement joins TRBV4-2 to TRBJ2-7; 7 nucleotides line up with TRBD1. The CDR3 extends over 17 amino acids. Trimming cost V 5 bases and J 5 bases; bases outside gene matches: 18. From germline, CDR1 is LGHNA and CDR2 YNFKEQ. The DNA for the CDR3 is TGTGCCAGCAGCACACGTTCCCGGGACAGTGGTGCCAACGAGCAGTACTTC. Protein product: CASSTRSRDSGANEQYF.